The following is a T cell receptor (beta chain) sequence with its context. What it binds is not known. The data were taken from a study of long-term antiretroviral therapy in people with HIV. Survey-level resolution applied to immunoSEQ assay v3.0. Profiled with immunoSEQ multiplex PCR; TCRdb holds only in-frame clones, not every one. The sample has some 16,000 clones; approximately 94% are singletons. General study results and limits: Repertoires from HIV showed CDR3 length ranges narrower than those of controls.

The receptor was derived from a woman between 45 and 65 years old with HIV. The material was unsorted PBMCs, obtained about 6 years after starting antiretroviral therapy.

CDR3 in DNA: TGTGCCTGGAGTGTACTATCCGGTGCGGATACGCAGTATTTT. Translating gives CAWSVLSGADTQYF. This rearrangement joins TRBV30 to TRBJ2-3; D is unresolved. The germline CDR1 and CDR2 sequences are GTSNPN and SVGIG (reference sequence). Trimming took off 0 bases at V and 6 bases at J, with 13 bases between the two ends. This CDR3 is built from 14 residues.